Presented here are 27 T cell receptor beta chains from one specimen sequenced in a study of CD8 T cells in Susac syndrome. An amount of RNA that ranged from roughly 0.5 to 1 ug was reverse transcribed with random hexamers. TCRdb re-called the immunoSEQ multiplex PCR reads through MiXCR, storing one row per CDR3 protein. The table has over 350,000 distinct CDR3 sequences, 75% to 90% seen once; the top ten hold 0.09% to 0.15%. Input material: CD8+ T cells from PBMCs. The receptors were sampled from a human donor with multiple sclerosis.

The CDR3 spells CASSLDWGRAGSGYTF. The CDR3 coding sequence is TGTGCCAGCAGCTTGGATTGGGGCAGGGCGGGATCTGGCTACACCTTC. The chain carries TRBV5-4 and TRBJ1-2, with a possible D match to TRBD1 (5 bases). The CDR3 extends over 16 amino acids. V shed 0 bases and J shed 7 bases, with 19 bases lying between them. Germline V lookup: CDR1 SGHNT, CDR2 YYREEE (reference sequence).

The chain links TRBV19 to TRBJ2-7; no reliable D call. Trimming took 5 bases from V and 3 from J, leaving 8 bases between them. This CDR3 is built from 12 residues. Germline loops: CDR1 LNHDA, CDR2 SQIVND (reference sequence). The CDR3 loop reads CASSSDNYEQYF. DNA for the CDR3: TGTGCCAGTAGTTCTGACAACTACGAGCAGTACTTC. The variable domain in full, completed from reference TRBV19 and TRBJ2-7, reads DGGITQSPKYLFRKEGQNVTLSCEQNLNHDAMYWYRQDPGQGLRLIYYSQIVNDFQKGDIAEGYSVSREKKESFPLTVTSAQKNPTAFYLCASSSDNYEQYFGPGTRLTVT.

The CDR3 bases are TGTGCCAGCAGCTACGACAGGGGGCTTCGTGGCTACACCTTC. This encodes CASSYDRGLRGYTF. The rearrangement links TRBV7-9 to TRBJ1-2; 10 bases are shared with TRBD1. CDR1 and CDR2 from the germline V gene are SEHNR and FQNEAQ (reference sequence). V gave up 4 bases and J gave up 7 bases; unmatched junction bases: 6. The CDR3 is 14 residues long.

This clonotype was counted once. The CDR3 DNA is TGTGCCAGCAGTTTAAAAAGGGATAATTCACCCCTCCACTTT. Protein: CASSLKRDNSPLHF. V and J are TRBV12-3 or TRBV12-4 and TRBJ1-6; D is unresolved. This CDR3 contains 14 residues. The germline V and J ends were trimmed by 2 bases and 5 bases, with 7 bases remaining between them.

The chain carries TRBV5-5 and TRBJ1-2; a possible D gene is TRBD1 (5 bases). The V and J ends lost 1 base and 2 bases respectively, with 18 bases between them. Germline V gene lookup returns CDR1 SGHKS and CDR2 YYEKEE (reference sequence). The CDR3 runs 17 residues. CDR3 amino acids: CASSLFGGDSTNYGYTF. The CDR3 DNA reads TGTGCCAGCAGCTTGTTCGGGGGAGATTCGACCAACTATGGCTACACCTTC.

This clonotype was observed a single time. This sequence joins TRBV3-1 and TRBJ2-1; TRBD2 might be the D (5 bases). CDR1 is LGHDT and CDR2 is YNNKEL in the germline V gene (reference sequence). This CDR3 has 16 residues. The germline V and J ends were trimmed by 0 bases and 0 bases, with 9 bases remaining between them. CDR3: CASSQDERRSYNEQFF. As DNA, the CDR3 is TGTGCCAGCAGCCAAGACGAGCGGCGCTCCTACAATGAGCAGTTCTTC.

The chain has TRBV9 and TRBJ2-1; D not resolved. The CDR3 is made up of 13 amino acids. The ends were cut back, 3 bases at V and 9 bases at J, with 13 bases in the middle. Germline values: CDR1 SGDLS, CDR2 YYNGEE. CDR3 DNA sequence: TGTGCCAGCAGCGGACCACACCGGCTTGAGCAGTTCTTC. This gives the protein CASSGPHRLEQFF. Combining the CDR3 with reference TRBV9 and TRBJ2-1 gives the whole variable domain DSGVTQTPKHLITATGQRVTLRCSPRSGDLSVYWYQQSLDQGLQFLIQYYNGEERAKGNILERFSAQQFPDLHSELNLSSLELGDSALYFCASSGPHRLEQFFGPGTRLTVL.

The rearrangement links TRBV29-1 to TRBJ2-7; perhaps TRBD1 as D (6 bases). The germline gives CDR1 SQVTM, CDR2 ANQGSEA. V was pared by 1 base and J by 2 bases, with 18 bases between. The CDR3 is made up of 16 amino acids. Here the CDR3 DNA reads TGCAGCGTTGAAGTCGGGACACATGATTCCCCCTACGAGCAGTACTTC. Its translation is CSVEVGTHDSPYEQYF.

The chain combines TRBV7-2 with TRBJ2-2, with D uncertain. The CDR3 length is 13 residues. Trimming removed 7 bases from V and 7 bases from J, with 13 bases in between. Germline V gene data show CDR1 as SGHTA and CDR2 as FQGNSA. In DNA form, the CDR3 reads TGTGCCAGCATAGCACCGAAGGGCGGGGAGCTGTTTTTT. It specifies CASIAPKGGELFF.

The J gene is TRBJ2-7, the V gene TRBV28; TRBD1 matches 7 bases. The CDR3 sequence is 13 residues long. CDR1 is MDHEN and CDR2 is SYDVKM in the germline V gene. The V and J ends lost 6 bases and 7 bases, in that order; junction bases with no gene match: 9. CDR3 sequence (DNA): TGTGCCAGCAGCGAGACAGGGTACAGGGAGCAGTACTTC. This encodes CASSETGYREQYF.

This clonotype was observed a handful of times. The chain recombines TRBV25-1 with TRBJ2-5; D is unresolved. Looked up from germline, CDR1 is MGHDK and CDR2 is SYGVNS. V gave up 5 bases and J gave up 12 bases, with 13 bases separating them. CDR3 size: 11 residues. DNA of the CDR3: TGTGCCAGCAGTCCCGGGTGGGAAAAGTACTTC. Residues: CASSPGWEKYF.

This clonotype is a singleton in its sample. J is TRBJ1-2 and V is TRBV5-5; 9 bases agree with TRBD1. This CDR3 has 13 amino acids. The junction had 6 bases not matched to a gene; V was cut back by 4 bases and J by 8 bases. CDR1 is SGHKS, CDR2 YYEKEE, per germline (reference sequence). The CDR3 loop is CASSAGTGIGYTF. CDR3 nucleotides: TGTGCCAGCAGCGCCGGGACAGGGATCGGCTACACCTTC.

This clonotype was counted a few times. The chain is built from TRBV12-3 or TRBV12-4 and TRBJ1-1; tentatively, D is TRBD1 (5 bases). The length of the CDR3 is 14 residues. The V gene lost 3 bases and the J gene lost 1 base, with 9 bases spanning the gap. The CDR3 protein is CASSFLTENTEAFF. For the CDR3, the DNA is TGTGCCAGCAGTTTTTTGACAGAGAACACTGAAGCTTTCTTT.

This chain joins TRBV9 and TRBJ2-6; TRBD1 aligns across 7 bases. With V trimmed by 2 bases and J by 3 bases, 11 bases remained unmatched. This CDR3 is 18 amino acids long. Germline-derived CDR1 and CDR2 are SGDLS and YYNGEE. The DNA for the CDR3 is TGTGCCAGCAGCGTCCTTCGACCAAGGACAGGTGGGGCCAACGTCCTGACTTTC. Its protein is CASSVLRPRTGGANVLTF.

The rearrangement joins TRBV2 to TRBJ2-3, with D maybe TRBD2 (6 bases). Germline V gives CDR1 SNHLY, CDR2 FYNNEI. Trimming took off 4 bases at V and 2 bases at J, with 7 bases between the two ends. This CDR3 has 13 residues. CDR3 region: CASSGGVTDTQYF. CDR3 in DNA: TGTGCCAGCAGTGGCGGGGTCACAGATACGCAGTATTTT. Full variable domain (remainder filled in from reference TRBV2 and TRBJ2-3): EPEVTQTPSHQVTQMGQEVILRCVPISNHLYFYWYRQILGQKVEFLVSFYNNEISEKSEIFDDQFSVERPDGSNFTLKIRSTKLEDSAMYFCASSGGVTDTQYFGPGTRLTVL.

Regarding this clonotype: Germline and junction disagree at one end, which may indicate a read error. CDR3 coding DNA: TGTGCCAGCAGTTACGGGACTAGCACATATACGCAGTATTTT. This sequence encodes CASSYGTSTYTQYF. The V call is TRBV11-2, the J call TRBJ2-3; 9 nucleotides match TRBD2. This CDR3 has 14 residues. Germline CDR1 is SGHAT and CDR2 is FQNNGV.

The chain uses TRBV7-6 and TRBJ2-5; 13 positions match TRBD2. V shed 0 bases and J 3 bases; nucleotides not matched to a gene: 4. This CDR3 is 17 amino acids long. Germline CDR1 reads SGHVS; CDR2 reads FNYEAQ. DNA of the CDR3: TGTGCCAGCAGCTTAGCGAGGACTAGCGGGGGAGAAGAGACCCAGTACTTC. This codes for CASSLARTSGGEETQYF.

CDR3 sequence (DNA): TGTGCCACCAGCATCAGCGACAATCAGCCCCAGCATTTT. This translates into CATSISDNQPQHF. The gene calls are TRBV15 and TRBJ1-5; D gene ambiguous. The V end lost 4 bases, the J end lost 3 bases, and 7 bases lay between the germline ends. The CDR3 is 13 amino acids. CDR1 LNHNV and CDR2 YYDKDF come from the germline V gene (reference sequence).

The chain links TRBV3-1 to TRBJ1-2, with D hard to call. This CDR3 is built from 13 residues. The V gene lost 1 base and the J gene lost 0 bases, with 3 bases spanning the gap. Germline values: CDR1 LGHDT, CDR2 YNNKEL (reference sequence). The CDR3 DNA follows: TGTGCCAGCAGCCAAGCTTCTAACTATGGCTACACCTTC. Translated, it gives CASSQASNYGYTF.

J is TRBJ2-1 and V is TRBV15; D is uncertain. There are 16 residues in the CDR3. The V gene's germline CDR1 is LNHNV and CDR2 YYDKDF (reference sequence). V was trimmed by 5 bases and J by 0 bases, leaving 14 bases between them. The CDR3 nucleotides are TGTGCCACCAGCGGCTCCTATCTAGGCTCCTACAATGAGCAGTTCTTC. Translation gives CATSGSYLGSYNEQFF.

The V and J genes are TRBV14 and TRBJ2-6; unclear D gene. Trimming left V 3 bases short and J 0 bases short, with 6 bases between. The CDR3 is made up of 15 amino acids. Germline V CDR1 and CDR2: SGHDN, FVKESK. The CDR3 here is CASSQRVSGANVLTF. The CDR3 bases are TGTGCCAGCAGCCAGAGAGTCTCTGGGGCCAACGTCCTGACTTTC. The full variable domain, with the rest looked up from reference TRBV14 and TRBJ2-6, is EAGVTQFPSHSVIEKGQTVTLRCDPISGHDNLYWYRRVMGKEIKFLLHFVKESKQDESGMPNNRFLAERTGGTYSTLKVQPAELEDSGVYFCASSQRVSGANVLTFGAGSRLTVL.

This clonotype was detected only once. This rearrangement joins TRBV11-2 to TRBJ2-7, with TRBD2 as a possible D gene (6 bases). Germline loops: CDR1 SGHAT, CDR2 FQNNGV. This CDR3 is 16 amino acids long. V was pared by 5 bases and J by 7 bases, with 24 bases between. CDR3 coding DNA: TGTGCCAGCAGCCCGGCGGGGTCCCTAGGCCGAGGGGAGCAGTACTTC. This translates into CASSPAGSLGRGEQYF. Full variable domain (outside the CDR3, taken from reference TRBV11-2 and TRBJ2-7): EAGVAQSPRYKIIEKRQSVAFWCNPISGHATLYWYQQILGQGPKLLIQFQNNGVVDDSQLPKDRFSAERLKGVDSTLKIQPAKLEDSAVYLCASSPAGSLGRGEQYFGPGTRLTVT.

This chain uses TRBV6-1 with TRBJ2-1, with D possibly matching TRBD1 (8 bases). Germline V gene sequence: CDR1 MNHNS, CDR2 SASEGT. The CDR3 totals 14 residues. Trimming removed 6 bases at V and 8 bases at J, with 17 bases between. DNA for the CDR3: TGTGCCAGCAGCATACTACAGGGGGGGCATGAGCAGTTCTTC. Protein product: CASSILQGGHEQFF.

This chain uses TRBV14 with TRBJ2-1; 8 positions agree with TRBD2. V lost 1 base and J lost 4; bases outside the gene matches: 3. This CDR3 has 15 amino acids. Germline lookup yields CDR1 SGHDN and CDR2 FVKESK. This CDR3 reads CASSQVGGGYNEQFF. CDR3 DNA: TGTGCCAGCAGCCAAGTGGGCGGGGGGTACAATGAGCAGTTCTTC.

The rearrangement uses TRBV29-1 and TRBJ2-3; no reliable D call. The CDR3 extends over 11 amino acids. Germline V gives CDR1 SQVTM, CDR2 ANQGSEA. Trimming stripped 7 bases from V and 2 bases from J, with 7 bases between. Here the CDR3 DNA reads TGCAGCGCCTCATACACAGATACGCAGTATTTT. Protein sequence: CSASYTDTQYF.

Remarks on this clonotype: The junction shows a germline mismatch at one end, possibly a read error. V usage is TRBV30 and J usage is TRBJ1-1; D is perhaps TRBD1 (5 bases). CDR1 and CDR2 (germline): GTSNPN, SVGIG (reference sequence). CDR3 length: 13 amino acids. CDR3 DNA: TGTGCCGGGGCCCTGGGGATGAACTCTGAAGCTTTCTTT. Its translation: CAGALGMNSEAFF.

This chain links TRBV5-1 with TRBJ1-1; D not certain. The CDR3 length is 14 residues. Trimming pared 5 bases from V and 2 bases from J, leaving 13 bases between. Germline V gives CDR1 SGHRS, CDR2 YFSETQ. The CDR3 DNA is TGCGCCAGCAGTCCGGAAGCCCCAAACACTGAAGCTTTCTTT. Translating it yields CASSPEAPNTEAFF.